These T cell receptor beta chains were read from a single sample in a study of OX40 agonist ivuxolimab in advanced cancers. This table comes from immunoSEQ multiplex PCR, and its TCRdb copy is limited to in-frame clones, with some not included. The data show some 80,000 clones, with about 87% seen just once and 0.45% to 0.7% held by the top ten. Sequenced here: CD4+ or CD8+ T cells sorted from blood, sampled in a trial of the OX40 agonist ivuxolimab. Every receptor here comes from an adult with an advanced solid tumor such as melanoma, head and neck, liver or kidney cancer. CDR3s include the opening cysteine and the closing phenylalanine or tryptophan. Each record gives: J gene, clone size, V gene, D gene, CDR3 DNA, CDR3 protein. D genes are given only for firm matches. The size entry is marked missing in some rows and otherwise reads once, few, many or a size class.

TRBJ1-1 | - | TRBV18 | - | TGTGCCAGCTCACCAACCGGAAGGGGTGAAGCTTTCTTT | CASSPTGRGEAFF
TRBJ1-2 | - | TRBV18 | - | TGTGCCAGCTCAACGACGGGTAACTATGGCTACACCTTC | CASSTTGNYGYTF
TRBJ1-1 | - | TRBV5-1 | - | TGCGCCAGCAGCTTTATAGGAGGTAACACTGAAGCTTTCTTT | CASSFIGGNTEAFF
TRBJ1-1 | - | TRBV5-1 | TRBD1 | TGCGCCAGCGAGAAGGGGGCAGGTCGTGGCACTGAAGCTTTCTTT | CASEKGAGRGTEAFF
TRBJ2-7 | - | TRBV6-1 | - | TGTGCCAGCATTGTCGGACCTTCCACCTACGAGCAGTACTTC | CASIVGPSTYEQYF
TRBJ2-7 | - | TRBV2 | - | TGTGCCAGCAGTGCGACCCAGCCTGGGGGAGGGCAGTACTTC | CASSATQPGGGQYF
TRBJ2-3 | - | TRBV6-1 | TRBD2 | TGTGCCAGCCGAGCGACAAGCGGGAGAGGAGGTACGCAGTATTTT | CASRATSGRGGTQYF
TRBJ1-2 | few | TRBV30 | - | TGTGCCTGGAGTCCCATGATGGTGCCTGGGGCCGATGGCTACACCTTC | CAWSPMMVPGADGYTF
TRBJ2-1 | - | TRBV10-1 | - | TGCGCCAGCAGTGAGTCGTCAAGCACGAATGAGCAGTTCTTC | CASSESSSTNEQFF
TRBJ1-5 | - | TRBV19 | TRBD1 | TGTGCCAGTCGAAACAGGGGAAATCAGCCCCAGCATTTT | CASRNRGNQPQHF
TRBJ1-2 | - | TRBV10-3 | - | TGTGCCATCAGTGTCCCCGGGGCTAGTAACTATGGCTACACCTTC | CAISVPGASNYGYTF
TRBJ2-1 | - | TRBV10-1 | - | TGCGCCAGCAGTGAGGGCCCGGCCAATGAGCAGTTCTTC | CASSEGPANEQFF
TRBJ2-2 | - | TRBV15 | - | TGTGCCACCAGCAGAGATTTGAACACCGGGGAGCTGTTTTTT | CATSRDLNTGELFF
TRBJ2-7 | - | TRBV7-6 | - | TGTGCCAGCAGCTCCCCGGAGAGCTCCTACGAGCAGTACTTC | CASSSPESSYEQYF
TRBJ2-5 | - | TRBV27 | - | TGTGCCAGCAGTTTACGAGGGGCGACAGTGTACCAAGAGACCCAGTACTTC | CASSLRGATVYQETQYF
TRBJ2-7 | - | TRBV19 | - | TGTGCCAGTAGTATAGACAGGGAATCCGAGCAGTACTTC | CASSIDRESEQYF
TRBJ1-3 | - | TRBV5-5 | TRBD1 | TGTGCCAGCAGCTCCCGGACAGGGGTGGGAAACACCATATATTTT | CASSSRTGVGNTIYF
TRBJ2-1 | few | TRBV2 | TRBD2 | TGTGCCAGCACGACTAGCGGGGGCTACAATGAGCAGTTCTTC | CASTTSGGYNEQFF
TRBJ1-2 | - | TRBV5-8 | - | TGTGCCAGCAGCTTGGCCCGATATGGCTACACCTTC | CASSLARYGYTF
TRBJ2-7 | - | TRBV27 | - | TGTGCCAGCAGCCGCACTAGTAGTTTTGTTACCTACGAGCAGTACTTC | CASSRTSSFVTYEQYF
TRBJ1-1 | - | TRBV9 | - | TGTGCCAGCAGCCCTATTAGTAAGATGGGTGAAGCTTTCTTT | CASSPISKMGEAFF
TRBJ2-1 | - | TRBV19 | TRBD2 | TGTGCCAGTAGTGTACTAGCGGGGCAGGGCGCCGAGCAGTTCTTC | CASSVLAGQGAEQFF
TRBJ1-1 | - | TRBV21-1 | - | TGTGCCAGCAGCAAAGGTGGTAGGCCGGGAGGGGCTGAAGCTTTCTTT | CASSKGGRPGGAEAFF
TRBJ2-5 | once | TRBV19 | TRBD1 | TGTGCCAGTAGTAGGGACAGGGAGGGGACCCAGTACTTC | CASSRDREGTQYF
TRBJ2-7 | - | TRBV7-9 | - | TGTGCCAGCAGCTGCCGGGACTTAATAACCTACGAGCAGTACTTC | CASSCRDLITYEQYF
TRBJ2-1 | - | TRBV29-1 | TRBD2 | TGCAGCGTTGAAGGCATCTGGCTAGCGGCACCCAATGAGCAGTTCTTC | CSVEGIWLAAPNEQFF
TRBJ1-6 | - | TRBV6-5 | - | TGTGCCAGCAGGTTACCCGGGCGACCCCTCCACTTT | CASRLPGRPLHF
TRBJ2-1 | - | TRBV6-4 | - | TGTGCCAGCAGTATCGACAACACCTACAATGAGCAGTTCTTC | CASSIDNTYNEQFF
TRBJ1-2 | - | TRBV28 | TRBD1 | TGTGCCAGCAGTTTGGTCTCCCGACAGGGCGGCTACACCTTC | CASSLVSRQGGYTF
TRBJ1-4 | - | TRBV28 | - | TGTGCCAGCAGTCCCCGGGACAATCGCAGGACTAATGAAAAACTGTTTTTT | CASSPRDNRRTNEKLFF
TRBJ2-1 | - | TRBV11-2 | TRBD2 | TGTGCCAGCAGCTCCAGACTAGCGGGGTTTAATGAGCAGTTCTTC | CASSSRLAGFNEQFF
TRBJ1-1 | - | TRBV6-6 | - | TGTGCCATCTCGGGACTTCGGGACGCTGAAGCTTTCTTT | CAISGLRDAEAFF
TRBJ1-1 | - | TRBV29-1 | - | TGCAGCGTCTCAAAGTCAGGGACGAGGGCTGAAGCTTTCTTT | CSVSKSGTRAEAFF
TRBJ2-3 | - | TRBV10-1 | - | TGCGCCAGCAGTATGACCACAGATACGCAGTATTTT | CASSMTTDTQYF
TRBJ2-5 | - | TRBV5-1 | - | TGCGCCAGCAGCTTGGCCTCGGGCCTGGAGGAGACCCAGTACTTC | CASSLASGLEETQYF
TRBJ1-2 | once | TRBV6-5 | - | TGTGCCAGCAGCCCCCGAGTCGGGGATTATGGCTACACCTTC | CASSPRVGDYGYTF
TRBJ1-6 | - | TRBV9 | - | TGTGCCAGCAGCGTAGGCGGCAGGGAGGAAGGTTCACCCCTCCACTTT | CASSVGGREEGSPLHF
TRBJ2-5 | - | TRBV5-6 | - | TGTGCCAGCAGCTCCAAGAGGGAGGTGGAGACCCAGTACTTC | CASSSKREVETQYF
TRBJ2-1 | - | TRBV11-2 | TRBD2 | TGTGCCAGCAGCTTAGGTCCCGGGAGGGGCCACAATGAGCAGTTCTTC | CASSLGPGRGHNEQFF
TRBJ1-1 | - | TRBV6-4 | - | TGTGCCAGCAGTGTTGGGGTGAACACTGAAGCTTTCTTT | CASSVGVNTEAFF
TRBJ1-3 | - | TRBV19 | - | TGTGCCAGTAATCAGGCGACCTCTGGAAACACCATATATTTT | CASNQATSGNTIYF
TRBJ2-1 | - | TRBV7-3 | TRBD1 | TGTGCCAGCAGCTTAAGGGACAGGGGATACAATGAGCAGTTCTTC | CASSLRDRGYNEQFF
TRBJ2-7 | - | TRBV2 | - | TGTGCCAGCAGGCGCGGGGAGTCCTACGAGCAGTACTTC | CASRRGESYEQYF
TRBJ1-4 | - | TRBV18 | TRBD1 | TGTGCCAGCTCACCCCGACAGGGAACTAATGAAAAACTGTTTTTT | CASSPRQGTNEKLFF
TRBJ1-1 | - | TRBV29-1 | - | TGCAGCGTTAAGGGACAACCTTATGAAGCTTTCTTT | CSVKGQPYEAFF
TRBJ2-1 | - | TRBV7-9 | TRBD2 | TGTGCCAGCAGCTTAGACGGCGGGAGTCTCGATGAGCAGTTCTTC | CASSLDGGSLDEQFF
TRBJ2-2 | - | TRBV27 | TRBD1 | TGTGCCAGCAGTCGGACAGGCACGAACACCGGGGAGCTGTTTTTT | CASSRTGTNTGELFF
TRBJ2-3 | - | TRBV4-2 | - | TGTGCCAGCAGCCAAGTGACAGGGACTAGCACAGATACGCAGTATTTT | CASSQVTGTSTDTQYF
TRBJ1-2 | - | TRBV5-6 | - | TGTGCCAGCAGCTTATCAGGATGGAGTGGCTACACCTTC | CASSLSGWSGYTF
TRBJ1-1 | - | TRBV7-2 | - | TGTGCCAGCAGCTTAAGTCCGTCGAACACTGAAGCTTTCTTT | CASSLSPSNTEAFF
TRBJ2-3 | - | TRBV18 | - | TGTGCCAGCTCACCAGTCGGGAGCACAGATACGCAGTATTTT | CASSPVGSTDTQYF
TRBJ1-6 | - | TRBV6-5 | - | TGTGCCAGCAGTTACAACCCCTATAATTCACCCCTCCACTTT | CASSYNPYNSPLHF
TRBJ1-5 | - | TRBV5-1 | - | TGCGCCAGCAGCTTGGCCAATGAGGGTCAGCCCCAGCATTTT | CASSLANEGQPQHF